This TCR beta chain was found in a study of blood T cell repertoires in COVID-19. Study-wide context: T cells, B-cell-depleted T cells, or PBMCs supplied cDNA or gDNA.

The V gene's germline CDR1 is SGHNT and CDR2 YYREEE (reference sequence). V lost 5 bases, J lost 1 base, and 2 bases stayed unmatched. The CDR3 covers 14 residues. As originally analysed: Researchers report that nucleated cell counts were estimated from reference gene primer amplification. Repertoires were generated with immunoSEQ multiplex PCR, while TCRdb's copy carries only in-frame clones and drops some. The DNA gave D and trimming, while V, J and clone size come from that table. This table holds around 180,000 clones, about 85% found once. The receptor was derived from a woman aged 80 or older with acute or convalescent COVID-19. The sequencing input was peripheral blood. V is TRBV5-4 and J is TRBJ2-2; 7 bases fit TRBD2. The CDR3 DNA is TGTGCCAGCAGTATAGCGGGGAACACCGGGGAGCTGTTTTTT. Translated: CASSIAGNTGELFF.